The sequence of this T cell receptor (beta chain) was determined in a study of cytomegalovirus exposure and HLA in healthy donors (dated by TCRdb to about 2017). Looking at the study overall: According to an earlier analysis of a few hundred of the donors, about 170 million T cells yielded roughly 100 million unique TCR beta sequences and 250 to 350 Gb of sequence data. Alongside the repertoire data, information on donor age, sex, ethnicity and CMV serostatus was compiled. The study combined high-throughput TCR immunosequencing, statistical association of individual TCRs with disease status, and machine learning to predict cytomegalovirus infection status. A separate validation cohort of 100 to 150 different subjects was used in addition to the approximately 610-subject first cohort. Across roughly 420 genotyped donors of the cohort, an average of about 250,000 unique TCR beta nucleotide sequences per donor were sequenced, and 15% to 20% of those sequences were non-productive. An earlier analysis of approximately 580 of the donors used high-throughput TCR beta sequencing to judge whether each TCR beta V gene segment behaved as functional or pseudogenic. Both class I and class II loci were covered by HLA typing, at four-digit resolution. A later genetic analysis took genome-wide SNP genotypes for about 65% of the 666 donors and used that subset as a discovery cohort. The T cell repertoires of around 730 subjects were profiled by immunosequencing and related to cytomegalovirus serostatus. The study aimed to test whether cataloging public T cell receptors could reveal signatures of past pathogen exposure. In the later analysis, no new phenotypic data were used to find candidate immune exposures; instead, reliance was placed on TCR beta sequences and their occurrence across donors. Because of strong linkage in the cohort, a few DR-DQ haplotypes were treated as single units for association and clustering. Approximately 300 gigabases of sequencing data and roughly 81 million unique TCR sequences made up an early release that covered approximately 650 HLA-typed donors. Every repertoire in the discovery cohort had been generated on one and the same sequencing platform. Among the roughly 430 genotyped donors, approximately 82% belonged to the genetic ancestry cluster associated with self-reported Caucasian donors. A later analysis re-analyzed previously published TCR beta repertoires from several hundred donors and added high-resolution HLA genotyping to study TCR occurrence patterns. The number of typed donors differed by locus: about 629-630 for A, B, C, DRB1 and DQB1; about 520 for DQA1; 606 for DPA1; and about 450 for DPB1. Overall results and qualifications from the work: A later genetic analysis associated a missense DCLRE1C variant with V-gene and J-gene trimming of TCR beta chains, and an independent cohort replicated the association. A further reported finding was that TCR beta sequences accurately predicted the HLA-A and HLA-B alleles for most subjects in the first cohort. Presence/absence analyses assumed roughly uniform sequencing depth across donors, an assumption that may not hold. In a later analysis, several top co-occurrence clusters were reported to appear linked to parvovirus B19, influenza, CMV and Epstein-Barr virus. A later genetic analysis reported fewer N-insertions in productive TCRs among donors in an Asian-associated ancestry cluster than the roughly 700-donor mean. In vitro tests confirmed that a few of the cytomegalovirus-associated TCR beta chains recognize cytomegalovirus antigens. A later analysis associated 15,000 to 20,000 TCR beta sequences with specific HLA alleles at a false discovery rate of 0.05. Linkage disequilibrium might explain the correlated functional status among segregating V segments, but an unknown experimental factor could not be excluded. In a later analysis, most CMV-associated TCR beta chains were found to appear HLA-restricted, with HLA associations seemingly driven largely by CMV exposure. The study listed around 160 TCR beta chains as associated with cytomegalovirus. According to a later analysis, TCR association rates differed among HLA loci, with DRB1 alleles showing the most associated TCRs and HLA-C alleles showing the fewest. A cluster of highly shared sequence variants was judged likely to represent a technical artifact of the sequencing pipeline. Only TCR beta chains were sequenced in this cohort, and the absence of alpha or paired-chain data limited detectable features. In an earlier analysis of under 600 of the donors, most TCR beta V segments were observed in productive rearrangements about 87% or about 30% of the time, broadly matching IMGT annotations. Compared with equally common non-associated chains, HLA-associated TCR beta chains in a later analysis were more clonally expanded and had lower generation probabilities. CMV serostatus was the only immune exposure information available for the cohort. When HLA alleles, especially DR and DQ, strongly co-occurred, TCR associations were difficult to assign to individual alleles. The 87-base-pair reads could not distinguish some IMGT-functional V segments, including TRBV6-2 and TRBV6-3, so those segments were excluded. Because counts were too low, more than 15 rarely observed V segments, including chromosome 9 orphons, were excluded from the earlier analysis of 587 of the donors. Most TCR sequences were seen in very few donors, while some public TCRs were found in many individuals. The classifier was reported to diagnose cytomegalovirus status with high specificity and sensitivity in both the original cohort and the validation cohort. Because HLA typing was missing for some donors at each locus, association tests included only the typed subset. According to the authors, the approach could potentially be generalized to other disease states and immunological phenotypes.

In total, 666 healthy bone marrow donors made up the cohort. All cohort members were sampled while nominally healthy, although unrecorded immune exposures were likely present. The donor was CMV seropositive and was included in the group of 250 to 350 seropositive cohort members. Every donor gave a peripheral blood sample, and the peripheral blood mononuclear cells from that sample were used for TCR beta sequencing. Genomic DNA was extracted from the blood cell samples with the Qiagen DNeasy Blood Extraction Kit. This clone appeared a few times. What this receptor recognizes is not known. Base qualities are not at hand, and no much larger clone is one base apart. Library preparation was by the immunoSEQ multiplex PCR assay. The multiplex PCR relied on a mix of 60 forward primers for TCR Vbeta segments and 13 reverse primers for TCR Jbeta segments. Amplification of the CDR3 region of rearranged TCR beta genes was performed with a multiplex PCR assay on genomic DNA. Amplified TCR beta libraries were sequenced as 87-base-pair reads on the Illumina HiSeq System. As for the original processing: A later analysis tallied 70 million to 100 million unique TCR beta chains across the 666 repertoires, and about 10 million of those chains were shared by two or more donors. A nearest-neighbor algorithm error-corrected the raw reads and collapsed the reads into unique sequences, merging closely related sequences to remove PCR and sequencing errors. V, D and J gene segments were assigned by aligning CDR3 sequences to IMGT reference sequences. For a sequence to be retained, a match of at least six nucleotides to both a V gene segment and a J gene segment was required. A rearrangement counted as productive if the CDR3 had no stop codons and remained in frame with V and J, and every other rearrangement counted as non-productive. Following IMGT convention, CDR3 was defined as the stretch from the second conserved V-encoded cysteine up to the conserved J-encoded phenylalanine. The earlier analysis of approximately 500 of the donors excluded sequences that lacked an unambiguous match to a single V gene segment. An earlier analysis of 587 of the donors classified V segments as functional when productive rearrangements were above 56.7% and as segregating when the standard deviation between donors was above 5%. To diagnose cytomegalovirus status from the catalog of TCR beta chain sequences, a statistical classification framework was built. In a later analysis, TCR nucleotide sequences were compared against IMGT/GENE-DB human TR gene sequences so that V and J genes could be assigned. Using the TCRdist pipeline, a later analysis assigned CDR3 sequences along with most-parsimonious VDJ recombination scenarios. In a later analysis, every TCR beta chain was defined by the combination of its CDR3 amino acid sequence and its V-gene family, and reads without a unique V-gene family were dropped. A later analysis removed 550 to 700 highly shared, low-generation-probability nucleotide sequences to deal with suspected cross-contamination and a sequencing artifact. For each public chain, a later analysis derived a clonal expansion index from normalized ranks of inferred template counts within each repertoire. Generation probabilities in a later analysis came from a VDJ recombination model fitted to out-of-frame rearrangements, and those results were checked against IGoR. Hypergeometric tests were used in a later analysis to score TCR-TCR, TCR-HLA and TCR-CMV co-occurrence, with a repertoire-size bias correction applied to the TCR pairs. In a later analysis, false discovery rates were estimated by permuting HLA or CMV assignments 20 times. In a later analysis, co-occurring TCRs were grouped using DBSCAN, and TCRdist sequence similarity was added for clustering within HLA-allele-positive subsets. For co-occurrence clustering, repertoires with fewer than 30,000 or more than 120,000 public chains were excluded, along with roughly 5 repertoires with anomalous nucleotide sharing. The table comes from immuneACCESS by way of TCRdb, which keeps in-frame sequences with V and J called. Part of the clones is missing from these tables; in studies checked, under half for an unresolved V gene and the rest for unknown reasons. Clone size and V and J calls were adopted from that table, with D and trimming inferred from the DNA. The sample yields 100,000 to 150,000 clones; about 79% were counted once. The biggest ten clones account for 1.8% of the sample.

The germline V gene gives CDR1 as SGHRS and CDR2 as YFSETQ. Its CDR3 holds 13 amino acids, cysteine through phenylalanine. Here the CDR3 DNA is all that survives: 39 bases in frame from base 1. The germline ends are 9 bases apart after V is trimmed by 0 bases and J by 6 bases. Sequencing used PBMCs. In this chain, TRBV5-1 is recombined with TRBJ1-1; a confident D gene designation cannot be given. This sequence originates from a female donor in good health and CMV-seropositive. The sequenced DNA: TGCGCCAGCAGCTTGGCGGAGGAGGCTGAAGCTTTCTTT. This translates into CASSLAEEAEAFF.